These T cell receptor beta chains were read from a single sample in a study of cytomegalovirus exposure and HLA in healthy donors. Clones were read by immunoSEQ multiplex PCR, and TCRdb kept only the in-frame ones, dropping some. Listed are just over 50,000 clones; approximately 13% falls within the top ten. The sequencing sample was made of PBMCs. The receptors originated from a woman aged 60-70 years in good health and CMV-seropositive. Both conserved end residues are part of each CDR3. D genes are given only for firm matches. Rows may omit the clone size; those that give it use once, few, many or a size class.

j_call d_call v_call clone_size cdr3_aa cdr3_nt
TRBJ1-1 TRBD1 TRBV11-1 NA CASSVHRGLNTEAFF TGTGCCAGCAGCGTTCACAGGGGGCTGAACACTGAAGCTTTCTTT
TRBJ1-2 TRBD1 TRBV7-2 NA CASRPDRARYGYTF TGTGCCAGCAGACCGGACAGGGCGCGCTATGGCTACACCTTC
TRBJ1-6 TRBD1 TRBV30 NA CAWRCKDREVGGNSPLHF TGTGCCTGGAGATGTAAGGACAGGGAGGTAGGGGGGAATTCACCCCTACACTTT
TRBJ1-4 NA TRBV7-9 NA CASRKGQGTAEKLFF TGTGCCAGCAGGAAAGGGCAGGGGACGGCTGAAAAACTGTTTTTT
TRBJ1-3 TRBD1 TRBV6-5 NA CASIPPTGGSNTIYF TGTGCCAGCATCCCTCCCACAGGGGGGAGTAACACCATATATTTT
TRBJ1-4 TRBD1 TRBV19 medium-sized CASRTIQGGNEKLFF TGTGCCAGTAGAACGATACAGGGGGGCAATGAAAAACTGTTTTTT
TRBJ1-2 TRBD1 TRBV19 NA CASMTRGPAGYTF TGTGCCAGTATGACCAGGGGGCCTGCTGGCTACACCTTC
TRBJ2-7 NA TRBV29-1 NA CSVVNVLEQYF TGCAGCGTTGTTAACGTGCTCGAGCAGTACTTC
TRBJ2-2 NA TRBV19 NA CASSRGNTGELFF TGTGCCAGTAGTAGAGGGAACACCGGGGAGCTGTTTTTT
TRBJ1-2 NA TRBV19 NA CASSIALGTEGGYTF TGTGCCAGTAGTATAGCACTCGGGACGGAGGGCGGCTACACCTTC
TRBJ1-2 NA TRBV11-3 NA CASSSSPYGYTF TGTGCCAGCAGCTCGTCCCCCTATGGCTACACCTTC
TRBJ2-2 NA TRBV19 NA CASSYGQGNTGELFF TGTGCCAGTAGTTATGGCCAGGGGAACACCGGGGAGCTGTTTTTT
TRBJ1-1 NA TRBV6-5 NA CASTSPGTEAFF TGTGCCAGCACCTCTCCGGGGACTGAAGCTTTCTTT
TRBJ1-5 NA TRBV6-4 NA CASSDSIHAGFYSNQPQHF TGTGCCAGCAGTGACTCGATACATGCAGGGTTCTATAGCAATCAGCCCCAGCATTTT
TRBJ2-3 NA TRBV5-6 NA CASSSGVTDTQYF TGTGCCAGCAGCTCGGGGGTTACGGATACGCAGTATTTT
TRBJ1-5 TRBD1 TRBV6-5 NA CASSYGPGQGHQPQHF TGTGCCAGCAGTTACGGCCCGGGACAGGGTCATCAGCCCCAGCATTTT
TRBJ1-2 TRBD1 TRBV6-5 NA CASREQGHNYGYTF TGTGCCAGCAGGGAACAGGGGCATAACTATGGCTACACCTTC
TRBJ2-5 TRBD1 TRBV5-1 NA CASSLGTGKETQYF TGCGCCAGCAGCTTAGGGACAGGGAAAGAGACCCAGTACTTC
TRBJ1-3 TRBD1 TRBV15 NA CATSRDLGQGNTIYF TGTGCCACCAGCAGAGATCTGGGACAGGGAAACACCATATATTTT
TRBJ2-3 NA TRBV7-2 NA CASKSRKPDTQYF TGTGCCAGCAAATCGAGGAAGCCAGATACGCAGTATTTT
TRBJ1-4 NA TRBV6-5 NA CASSYSGGSNEKLFF TGTGCCAGCAGTTACTCGGGGGGGTCTAATGAAAAACTGTTTTTT
TRBJ1-5 NA TRBV28 NA CASRKTANDQPQHF TGTGCCAGCAGGAAGACAGCCAATGATCAGCCCCAGCATTTT
TRBJ1-5 TRBD1 TRBV28 NA CATRQGNNQPQHF TGTGCCACGCGACAGGGCAATAATCAGCCCCAGCATTTT
TRBJ1-2 NA TRBV29-1 NA CSVDQGNYGYTF TGCAGCGTTGATCAGGGTAACTATGGCTACACCTTC
TRBJ1-5 NA TRBV28 NA CASSTPSEAGLGQPQHF TGTGCCAGCAGTACCCCCTCTGAGGCAGGGCTCGGTCAGCCCCAGCATTTT
TRBJ1-5 NA TRBV6-4 NA CASSPTGRGGWGNQPQHF TGTGCCAGCAGCCCTACAGGGAGGGGCGGATGGGGCAATCAGCCCCAGCATTTT
TRBJ2-7 NA TRBV10-2 NA CASREDSNDYEQYF TGCGCCAGCAGAGAGGACAGCAATGATTACGAGCAGTACTTC
TRBJ1-1 NA TRBV7-9 NA CASSLGGRGEAFF TGTGCCAGCAGCTTGGGGGGAAGGGGTGAAGCTTTCTTT
TRBJ1-2 TRBD1 TRBV19 NA CASRRGDRGPGYTF TGTGCCAGTAGAAGGGGGGACAGGGGCCCTGGCTACACCTTC
TRBJ2-3 TRBD1 TRBV19 NA CASSPGGSTDTQYF TGTGCCAGTAGTCCAGGGGGTAGCACAGATACGCAGTATTTT
TRBJ1-1 NA TRBV19 NA CASKRSDWNTEAFF TGTGCCAGTAAAAGGTCCGACTGGAACACTGAAGCTTTCTTT
TRBJ1-3 TRBD1 TRBV5-1 NA CASSSAGTGGNTIYF TGCGCCAGCAGCTCCGCCGGGACAGGGGGAAACACCATATATTTT
TRBJ2-7 NA TRBV11-3 NA CASSSQGPNEQYF TGTGCCAGCAGCTCGCAGGGTCCCAACGAGCAGTACTTC
TRBJ2-3 TRBD2 TRBV19 NA CASNVAGGDTQYF TGTGCCAGTAATGTGGCGGGGGGAGATACGCAGTATTTT
TRBJ1-3 TRBD1 TRBV4-2 NA CASRQLTGASGNTIYF TGTGCCAGCAGACAGTTGACAGGGGCGTCTGGAAACACCATATATTTT
TRBJ2-1 TRBD2 TRBV5-6 NA CASSLGWASGGSYNEQFF TGTGCCAGCAGCTTAGGTTGGGCTAGCGGGGGCTCCTACAATGAGCAGTTCTTC